The clone carrying this T cell receptor (beta chain) has just a few counts. Its antigen is still unknown. The source of the sample is a study of cytomegalovirus exposure and HLA in healthy donors. Vbeta (60) and Jbeta (13) primers were used in the PCR. Data came from immunoSEQ multiplex PCR; TCRdb stores just in-frame clones and leaves some out. The sample has roughly 230,000 clones, around 90% seen once. Per the germline V gene, CDR1 is SGHDT and CDR2 is YYEEEE. The CDR3 has 14 amino acids. Trimming left V 4 bases short and J 7 bases short, with 15 bases between. Study-wide results and caveats: According to reports, the classifier identified cytomegalovirus status with high specificity and sensitivity.

The TCR originated in a girl aged 2 to 10 in good health and CMV-seronegative. The rearrangement uses TRBV5-6 and TRBJ1-3, with a tentative D call TRBD1 (6 bases). The specimen was PBMCs. The DNA of the CDR3 is TGTGCCAGCAGCGCCAAGATTACAGGGAACACCATATATTTT. It yields the protein CASSAKITGNTIYF.